This TCR beta chain appears in the sequencing data of a study of shared clonotypes between healthy human individuals (TCRdb year 2020). Some background on the complete study: The cohort included three men and a couple of women between 18 and 49 years of age. Per donor, leukapheresis produced somewhere between about 0.9 and 10 billion PBMCs. For each donor, CD4 naive and CD4 memory were each run on three plates, CD8 naive on two plates, and CD8 memory on one plate. To increase sequencing depth and limit assay-specific biases, TCR repertoire library preparation and sequencing were carried out by different laboratories using diverse techniques. The study deeply sequenced blood TCR repertoires of about 5 healthy adults to estimate repertoire size and the extent of clonotype sharing between individuals.

As regards this clone: Its antigen remains undetermined. Base qualities are not provided; no much larger clone lies one nucleotide away.

Summary of the overall study and its limitations: Naive subsets generally had larger estimated clonotype richness than memory subsets. When a few donors were compared, the shared fraction of clonotypes was about 5% for naive CD4, 3.5% for naive CD8, more than 2% for memory CD4, and 0.35% to 0.5% for memory CD8. Based on pairwise subsampling, the degree of clonotype sharing among donors was expected to be affected by sequencing depth. Incomplete sequencing was indicated by rarefaction of sorted-subset datasets, despite the large sequencing depth. Compared with non-shared clonotypes, clonotypes shared by all four sorted-subset donors had higher generation probabilities. Sampling was limited to blood, and TCR repertoires in tissue likely differ from TCR repertoires in blood. Because the study included only a small number of donors, the genetic and exposure-history diversity represented was limited.

The donors were healthy, HIV-negative adults with no recently reported acute infections or vaccinations. Every donor was a Caucasian adult residing in Nashville, Tennessee, USA. CD4+ T cells were enriched by magnetic negative selection; naive cells were then positively selected on CD45RA, and the negative fraction formed the memory subset. Blood was collected by leukapheresis, and PBMCs were isolated by Ficoll-Histopaque density gradient centrifugation and then cryopreserved in liquid nitrogen vapor phase. Purity and quantity of every magnetically sorted T cell population were checked by analytical flow cytometry. Each sorted fraction had its genomic DNA isolated and then quantified by UV absorbance on a Nanodrop 2000c. Including cysteine and phenylalanine, the CDR3 has 15 amino acids. Of all the DNA, just the CDR3 is kept, 45 bases in frame from base 1. Relative to germline, V is 2 bases shorter and J is 2 bases shorter, with 15 bases between their ends. As encoded in the germline V gene, CDR1 is SQVTM while CDR2 is ANQGSEA.

TCR CDR3 regions were amplified from genomic DNA by multiplex PCR using the deep immunoSEQ assay. Extracted genomic DNA from each cell subset was distributed evenly across all wells of several immunoSEQ 96-well plates, and each plate was treated as a replicate. For sorted subsets, about 200 ng genomic DNA, equal to 25,000 to 35,000 T cell genomes, was loaded into each replicate PCR. Purified libraries were measured with a Qubit 3.0 fluorometer, size-checked on a Bioanalyzer 2100, and measured again with the KAPA Library Quantification kit. Each immunoSEQ 96-well plate was sequenced on its own single-read 150-cycle Illumina NextSeq 550 flow cell. On the authors' methods: Because the immunoSEQ output held only junctional sequences and lacked quality scores, the filtering could not match the filtering applied to full-length reads. To assign V/J genes and CDR3, sequences were annotated using PyIR, a Python wrapper for IgBLAST v1.9, with IMGT germline references. Reads with weak V/J assignments (E-value above 1e-6), missing CDR3, stop codons, out-of-frame junctions, or ambiguous translated residues were removed. A V3J clonotype was defined by an identical inferred V gene, J gene, and CDR3 amino acid sequence. Percentage overlap between repertoires was calculated by dividing the number of shared unique clonotypes by the size of the smaller repertoire. Repertoire richness was assessed with RTK rarefaction, the Chao1 estimator, and Recon v2.1 estimates of unobserved clonotypes. Generation probabilities were computed with OLGA for all TCRbeta clonotypes obtained by the gDNA method from several donors. TCRdb took this table from immuneACCESS and kept in-frame rearrangements with V and J called. Such tables lack part of the clones; where checked against another copy, unresolved V genes explain under half of the gap, and the rest is unexplained. V and J calls and clone size are those listed in that table; D and trimming were worked out from the DNA. The sample records some 980,000 clones, 76% of which are singletons. About 1.5% of the sample lies in the top ten.

The chain employs TRBV29-1 and TRBJ1-1, with TRBD1 as a weak D call on 5 bases. This receptor was identified in a man in his late teens or twenties in good health. Sequencing was performed on memory CD4+ T cells sorted from blood. This specimen's cell subset or site label, per the study, means: CD45RA-negative fraction. The DNA reads as follows: TGCAGCGTTGAACTAGACGGCGGGGCTAACACTGAAGCTTTCTTT. This gives the protein CSVELDGGANTEAFF.